The rows below give T cell receptor beta chains drawn from one sample of a study of blood T cell repertoires in COVID-19. Sequencing used immunoSEQ multiplex PCR; TCRdb keeps in-frame clones, though not all of them. The sample has about 270,000 clones, about 88% seen once. Input material: PBMCs or T cells enriched from blood (not recorded which). The origin of the receptors is a woman aged 45-60 years who had recovered from COVID-19. Each CDR3 is given with its conserved first and last residue. Each record gives: V gene, D gene, CDR3 length, clone size, J gene, CDR3 protein, CDR3 DNA. D genes are given only for firm matches. Clone size is given for some rows only: seen once, a few or many times, or a class if the clone is expanded.

>TRBV9|TRBD2|17|few|TRBJ2-1
CASSVGASGSGDNEQFF
TGTGCCAGCAGCGTAGGTGCTAGCGGGAGTGGCGACAATGAGCAGTTCTTC
>TRBV4-2|TRBD2|19|.|TRBJ2-1
CASSQVGGRASFSYNEQFF
TGTGCCAGCAGCCAAGTTGGGGGGAGGGCGTCGTTTTCCTACAATGAGCAGTTCTTC
>TRBV6-5|TRBD1|14|.|TRBJ1-2
CASSPGQGGYGYTF
TGTGCCAGCAGTCCGGGACAGGGGGGTTATGGCTACACCTTC
>TRBV5-4|TRBD1|13|.|TRBJ2-7
CASKIDRGGEQYF
TGTGCCAGCAAGATCGACAGGGGAGGAGAGCAGTACTTC
>TRBV7-3|TRBD2|15|.|TRBJ2-3
CASSLTAGGADTQYF
TGTGCCAGCAGCTTAACAGCGGGAGGTGCAGATACGCAGTATTTT
>TRBV27|TRBD1|16|.|TRBJ2-3
CASRPDRGASTDTQYF
TGTGCCAGCAGACCTGACAGGGGAGCTAGCACAGATACGCAGTATTTT
>TRBV5-1|TRBD2|14|.|TRBJ2-7
CASSGLAGEGEQYF
TGCGCCAGCAGCGGACTAGCGGGAGAGGGCGAGCAGTACTTC
>TRBV20-1|.|11|.|TRBJ2-4
CSARHGHLQYF
TGCAGTGCTAGACACGGACACCTTCAGTACTTC
>TRBV7-9|TRBD1|16|.|TRBJ2-7
CASSLESRGPTYEQYF
TGTGCCAGCAGCCTAGAATCGAGGGGGCCCACCTACGAGCAGTACTTC
>TRBV7-9|.|16|.|TRBJ2-1
CASSLGSGRNYHEQFF
TGTGCCAGCAGCTTAGGGTCAGGGCGAAATTATCATGAGCAGTTCTTC
>TRBV2|.|15|.|TRBJ1-6
CASSESRAYNSPLHF
TGTGCCAGCAGTGAATCACGGGCCTATAATTCACCCCTCCACTTT
>TRBV28|TRBD1|16|once|TRBJ2-7
CASSSTGTARLGEQYF
TGTGCCAGCAGTTCGACCGGGACAGCCCGACTTGGCGAGCAGTACTTC
>TRBV7-2|.|13|.|TRBJ2-7
CASSYRGDYEQYF
TGTGCCAGCAGCTATAGGGGCGACTACGAGCAGTACTTC
>TRBV28|TRBD1|15|once|TRBJ1-2
CATGGGGKANYGYTF
TGTGCCACGGGTGGAGGGGGCAAGGCTAACTATGGCTACACCTTC
>TRBV4-2|TRBD2|15|once|TRBJ2-1
CASSQEDSGRYEQFF
TGTGCCAGCAGCCAAGAGGATAGCGGGCGTTATGAGCAGTTCTTC
>TRBV4-2|TRBD2|15|.|TRBJ2-5
CASGGSGSSWETQYF
TGTGCCAGCGGTGGTAGCGGGAGTTCGTGGGAGACCCAGTACTTC
>TRBV4-3|.|15|.|TRBJ1-4
CASSLRQVGGEKLFF
TGCGCCAGCAGCCTTAGACAGGTTGGGGGCGAAAAACTGTTTTTT
>TRBV18|.|13|once|TRBJ2-7
CASSPRQTYEQYF
TGTGCCAGCTCACCACGACAGACCTACGAGCAGTACTTC
>TRBV28|TRBD1|16|.|TRBJ1-4
CASSELTGDRGEKLFF
TGTGCCAGCAGTGAGCTGACAGGGGATCGAGGTGAAAAACTGTTTTTT
>TRBV19|TRBD1|15|few|TRBJ1-2
CASSMGADRVAGYTF
TGTGCCAGTAGTATGGGGGCTGACAGGGTTGCGGGCTACACCTTC
>TRBV30|.|11|once|TRBJ1-2
CAAGLGEGYTF
TGTGCCGCCGGACTCGGGGAAGGCTACACCTTC
>TRBV10-3|TRBD1|13|.|TRBJ1-2
CAISRGYGYGYTF
TGTGCCATCAGCAGGGGGTACGGGTATGGCTACACCTTC
>TRBV28|.|13|.|TRBJ2-5
CASSLGLAPTQYF
TGTGCCAGCAGTTTAGGGCTAGCGCCAACCCAGTACTTC
>TRBV30|TRBD1|17|.|TRBJ1-5
CAWGGGQGTYSNQPQHF
TGTGCCTGGGGTGGGGGACAGGGAACATATAGCAATCAGCCCCAGCATTTT
>TRBV19|TRBD2|14|.|TRBJ2-1
CASKDSGNTNEQFF
TGTGCCAGTAAGGATAGCGGGAATACAAATGAGCAGTTCTTC
>TRBV6-1|TRBD1|15|.|TRBJ2-7
CASSDPGTGRYEQYF
TGTGCCAGCAGTGACCCCGGGACAGGGAGGTACGAGCAGTACTTC
>TRBV5-8|TRBD1|17|.|TRBJ1-5
CASSFPRTGDSNQPQHF
TGTGCCAGCAGCTTCCCGCGGACAGGGGATAGCAATCAGCCCCAGCATTTT
>TRBV5-1|.|16|.|TRBJ1-6
CASSLEGSTVGSPLHF
TGCGCCAGCAGCTTGGAAGGGAGTACGGTCGGTTCACCCCTCCACTTT
>TRBV11-2|TRBD1|16|.|TRBJ2-1
CASSLGTGTGVDEQFF
TGTGCCAGCAGCTTAGGCACCGGGACAGGGGTGGATGAGCAGTTCTTC
>TRBV28|TRBD1|14|.|TRBJ1-2
CASRRGTGAPGYTF
TGTGCCAGCAGGCGGGGGACAGGGGCGCCTGGCTACACCTTC
>TRBV19|.|13|.|TRBJ2-7
CASSIRDNYEQYF
TGTGCCAGTAGTATACGGGATAACTACGAGCAGTACTTC
>TRBV9|TRBD2|15|.|TRBJ2-1
CASSERLAGYNEQFF
TGTGCCAGCAGCGAGCGACTAGCGGGGTACAATGAGCAGTTCTTC
>TRBV19|.|15|.|TRBJ2-3
CASSRDSLSTDTQYF
TGTGCCAGTAGCCGGGACTCCCTCTCCACAGATACGCAGTATTTT
>TRBV18|.|12|.|TRBJ1-2
CASSPSGEGYTF
TGTGCCAGCTCACCCTCAGGGGAAGGCTACACCTTC
>TRBV4-2|TRBD2|18|.|TRBJ2-1
CASSQDLAGGPVPNEQFF
TGTGCCAGCAGCCAAGATTTAGCGGGAGGGCCGGTCCCCAATGAGCAGTTCTTC
>TRBV28|TRBD2|15|.|TRBJ2-7
CASVGASGRSYEQYF
TGTGCCAGCGTTGGGGCTAGCGGGAGATCCTACGAGCAGTACTTC
>TRBV18|TRBD2|14|.|TRBJ2-1
CASSPLAGLNEQFF
TGTGCCAGCTCACCTCTAGCGGGATTAAATGAGCAGTTCTTC
>TRBV25-1|TRBD2|14|.|TRBJ2-1
CASAPGLAYNEQFF
TGTGCCAGCGCTCCGGGACTAGCCTACAATGAGCAGTTCTTC
>TRBV19|TRBD2|14|once|TRBJ2-5
CASSPRTSGETQYF
TGTGCCAGTAGCCCCAGGACTAGCGGAGAGACCCAGTACTTC
>TRBV18|TRBD1|14|.|TRBJ2-1
CASSLGQGGNEQFF
TGTGCCAGCTCACTTGGACAGGGGGGGAACGAGCAGTTCTTC